Presented here are 8 T cell receptor beta chains from one specimen sequenced in a study of tumor and adjacent non-tumor tissue in lung cancer. A modified ARM-PCR protocol with three rounds of nested PCR amplified TCRbeta. Via MiXCR, TCRdb re-called the multiplex PCR reads, giving one row per CDR3 protein. The top ten clones hold more than 35% of a sample with 90,000 to 110,000 distinct CDR3 sequences, around 80% of them seen once. This sample's RNA came from whole unsorted tissue. The sequencing sample was made of lung tumor tissue. The source is a woman in her sixties with non-small cell lung cancer.

Points on this clonotype: Since a much larger clone is just one base distant, this may be a read error. The rearrangement links TRBV20-1 to TRBJ2-1; 9 bases agree with TRBD2. The ends lost 6 bases at V and 8 bases at J; junction bases unmatched: 14. The length of the CDR3 is 15 residues. The germline CDR1 and CDR2 sequences are DFQATT and SNEGSKA (reference sequence). CDR3 nucleotide sequence: TGCAGTGCCCATAGGGCTAGCGGGGCTGACCATGAGCAGTTCTTC. Protein: CSAHRASGADHEQFF.

Worth noting for this clonotype: This clone may be a read error of a much larger clone one base away. This chain uses TRBV5-1 with TRBJ1-2; D might be TRBD1 (5 bases). The V end was cut by 0 bases, the J end by 4 bases, with 13 bases between. Germline V gene data show CDR1 as SGHRS and CDR2 as YFSETQ. The CDR3 has 15 amino acids. The CDR3 bases are TGCGCCAGCAGCTTGGTCCCGGGGACTCTCTATGGCTACACCTTC. Translated, it gives CASSLVPGTLYGYTF.

Concerning this clonotype itself: This clone may be a read error of a much larger clone one base away. This chain connects TRBV10-2 to TRBJ2-1; 10 bases agree with TRBD1. V lost 6 bases to trimming and J lost 8 bases; unmatched junction nucleotides: 7. The germline V gene encodes CDR1 WSHSY and CDR2 SAAADI. This CDR3 has 14 amino acids. The CDR3 here is CASRDRGASDEQFF. The CDR3 DNA reads TGCGCCAGCAGGGACAGGGGGGCCAGCGATGAGCAGTTCTTC.

Note on this clonotype: The conserved closing phenylalanine or tryptophan is absent in this CDR3, likely reflecting a read error. The chain carries TRBV4-1 and TRBJ2-7; maybe TRBD1 (6 bases). Germline assignment: CDR1 MGHRA and CDR2 YSYEKL. CDR3 length equals 13 residues. CDR3 DNA sequence: TGTGCCAGCAGCCAAGACAGGTCAGACGAGCAGTACTTA. Its protein is CASSQDRSDEQYL.

Only one count was recorded for this clonotype. A much larger clone differs by one base, so this may be a read error. The rearrangement links TRBV10-3 to TRBJ1-2, with 9 bases lining up with TRBD1. The CDR3 runs 14 residues. Germline V gene sequence: CDR1 ENHRY, CDR2 SYGVKD. The CDR3, as DNA: TGTGCCATCAGGGGGACAGGGAGACTCGATGGCTACGCCTTC. This encodes CAIRGTGRLDGYAF.

Comments on this clonotype: A single base separates this from a much larger clone, so it may be a read error. The chain combines TRBV20-1 with TRBJ1-2; D is uncertain. Germline CDR1 is DFQATT and CDR2 is SNEGSKA (reference sequence). Trimming pared 7 bases from V and 7 bases from J, leaving 25 bases between. The CDR3 has 15 residues. CDR3 DNA: TGCAGTGATATCCCTACCACCCAGGTATTGCGTGGCTACACCTTC. Its protein is CSDIPTTQVLRGYTF.

This clonotype showed up many times. The V gene is TRBV4-3, the J gene TRBJ2-6, with D hard to call. CDR3 length: 14 residues. The V end lost 0 bases, the J end lost 3 bases, and 3 bases lay between the germline ends. Germline CDR1 is LGHNA and CDR2 is YSLEER. In DNA form, the CDR3 reads TGCGCCAGCAGCCAAGATATTGGGGCCAACGTCCTGACTTTC. This sequence encodes CASSQDIGANVLTF.

About this clonotype: This may come from a read error, since a much larger clone is one base off. The chain links TRBV20-1 to TRBJ2-3; TRBD2 matches at 8 bases. J lost 4 bases, V lost 7 bases, and 13 bases had no gene match. Germline values: CDR1 DFQATT, CDR2 SNEGSKA (reference sequence). The CDR3 is 15 residues long. In DNA form, the CDR3 reads TGCAGTGTTAGGACGATTAGCGGGATCGCAGATACGCAGTATTTT. Protein product: CSVRTISGIADTQYF.